The 20 T cell receptor beta chains listed next were all sequenced from one sample in a study of regulatory T cells in long-lasting Graves disease. Time point reported: newly diagnosed GD, antithyroid drugs for less than 3 months. RNA extracted from PBMCs served as the sequencing template. The authors built TCR beta libraries using iRepertoire HTBI primers and Arm-PCR of CDR3 regions. Each CDR3 protein gets one entry after TCRdb re-called the multiplex PCR reads with MiXCR. The sample carries some 450,000 distinct CDR3 sequences, roughly 17% recorded once. These data are also associated with another study on T cells in Graves' hyperthyroidism and ophthalmopathy.

The specimen comprised peripheral blood mononuclear cells (PBMCs), sampled at new diagnosis, from a patient treated with antithyroid drugs. The origin of the receptors is a woman aged 25 to 39 with Graves disease.

This sequence joins TRBV29-1 and TRBJ2-1; TRBD2 agrees at 14 bases. Germline loops: CDR1 SQVTM, CDR2 ANQGSEA. The CDR3 consists of 15 residues. The junction had 4 bases not matched to a gene; V was cut back by 3 bases and J by 6 bases. The CDR3 sequence: CSVDLGTSGGNEQFF. The CDR3 bases are TGCAGCGTTGACCTCGGGACTAGCGGGGGCAATGAGCAGTTCTTC.

The V and J genes are TRBV29-1 and TRBJ2-4; D may be TRBD2 (7 bases). Deletions cut 0 bases from V and 3 bases from J, with 12 bases between. The germline V gene encodes CDR1 SQVTM and CDR2 ANQGSEA. The CDR3 contains 15 residues. The CDR3 DNA is TGCAGCGTTGAAGAGGGGGGAGGGGGCAAAAACATTCAGTACTTC. It codes for CSVEEGGGGKNIQYF.

This clonotype was seen a few times. This chain uses TRBV19 with TRBJ2-7; 11 nucleotides align to TRBD1. Losses at the gene ends were 4 bases for V and 0 bases for J; bases not matched to a gene: 14. Looked up from germline, CDR1 is LNHDA and CDR2 is SQIVND (reference sequence). The CDR3 is 19 residues long. Written as DNA, the CDR3 is TGTGCCAGTAGTAGAACCGGGACAGGGGGGTCCTACAGCTCCTACGAGCAGTACTTC. Its protein product is CASSRTGTGGSYSSYEQYF.

This clonotype was recorded many times. The chain is built from TRBV7-9 and TRBJ2-7; 9 positions match TRBD2. Losses at the gene ends were 5 bases for V and 0 bases for J; bases not matched to a gene: 2. Germline V gene sequence: CDR1 SEHNR, CDR2 FQNEAQ (reference sequence). This CDR3 region has 14 residues. CDR3 sequence (DNA): TGTGCCAGCAGCCTTAGCGGGAGCTCCTACGAGCAGTACTTC. Amino acids: CASSLSGSSYEQYF.

The chain uses TRBV18 and TRBJ2-5; D uncertain. V was cut by 5 bases and J by 4 bases, with 8 bases left in between. The V gene's germline CDR1 is KGHSH and CDR2 LQKENI. The length of the CDR3 is 12 residues. CDR3: CASSVWGETQYF. The CDR3 coding sequence is TGTGCCAGCTCAGTTTGGGGAGAGACCCAGTACTTC.

This clonotype was counted at least ten times. The chain employs TRBV27 and TRBJ2-5; 8 nucleotides line up with TRBD2. Germline values: CDR1 MNHEY, CDR2 SMNVEV (reference sequence). V trimming: 4 bases; J trimming: 3 bases; junction bases outside the gene matches: 19. This CDR3 is built from 19 residues. Here the CDR3 DNA reads TGTGCCAGCAGTTCCTCTTTTTTTGGACTAGCCATGACAAAAGAGACCCAGTACTTC. It translates to CASSSSFFGLAMTKETQYF.

The V call is TRBV18, the J call TRBJ2-1, with 7 bases fitting TRBD2. Germline assignment: CDR1 KGHSH and CDR2 LQKENI. This CDR3 has 16 residues. The V gene end was trimmed by 0 bases and the J gene end by 5 bases; junction bases not matched to a gene: 7. In DNA form, the CDR3 reads TGTGCCAGCTCACCACCGGCGGGAGATGGGAACAATGAGCAGTTCTTC. Residues: CASSPPAGDGNNEQFF.

The chain couples TRBV5-6 to TRBJ1-5, with D perhaps TRBD1 (5 bases). CDR1 is SGHDT and CDR2 is YYEEEE in the germline V gene. The CDR3 length is 15 residues. V shed 5 bases and J shed 3 bases, with 15 bases lying between them. The CDR3 DNA reads as TGTGCCAGCAGTTCATACCCAGGGTACAATCAGCCCCAGCATTTT. Translation gives CASSSYPGYNQPQHF.

V gene TRBV5-1 combines with J gene TRBJ1-1; D remains unclear. The CDR3 has 14 residues. Germline V CDR1 and CDR2: SGHRS, YFSETQ. Trimming took off 4 bases at V and 4 bases at J, with 14 bases between the two ends. CDR3 protein: CASSLTFTGTEAFF. CDR3 coding DNA: TGCGCCAGCAGCCTCACCTTTACCGGCACTGAAGCTTTCTTT.

The J gene is TRBJ1-6, the V gene TRBV20-1; 8 bases fit TRBD1. CDR1 and CDR2 from the germline V gene are DFQATT and SNEGSKA (reference sequence). Trimming cost V 6 bases and J 9 bases; bases outside gene matches: 7. This CDR3 has 13 amino acids. The CDR3 reads CSAGTGESSPLHF. Here the CDR3 DNA reads TGCAGTGCCGGGACAGGCGAAAGTTCACCCCTCCACTTT.

This clonotype was found a few times. The CDR3 bases are TGTGCCAGCAGCCCTCAGGGAGACCTCGGTCCCGGGGAGCTGTTTTTT. Translating it yields CASSPQGDLGPGELFF. The chain recombines TRBV3-1 with TRBJ2-2, with D tentatively TRBD1 or TRBD2 (5 bases each). Germline V gene sequence: CDR1 LGHDT, CDR2 YNNKEL (reference sequence). The CDR3 covers 16 residues. The V end lost 4 bases, the J end lost 6 bases, and 18 bases lay between the germline ends. The whole variable domain, remainder taken from reference TRBV3-1 and TRBJ2-2, is DTAVSQTPKYLVTQMGNDKSIKCEQNLGHDTMYWYKQDSKKFLKIMFSYNNKELIINETVPNRFSPKSPDKAHLNLHINSLELGDSAVYFCASSPQGDLGPGELFFGEGSRLTVL.

This clonotype appeared many times. The V and J genes are TRBV28 and TRBJ1-4; D unresolved. The ends were cut back, 3 bases at V and 12 bases at J, with 11 bases in the middle. Germline values: CDR1 MDHEN, CDR2 SYDVKM. The CDR3 length is 12 residues. The DNA for the CDR3 is TGTGCCAGCAGTTTGGTCGGGAGACAACTGTTTTTT. Encoded protein: CASSLVGRQLFF.

This clonotype occurred many times. The rearrangement joins TRBV28 to TRBJ2-7; 8 positions match TRBD1. CDR3 length: 16 amino acids. The germline gives CDR1 MDHEN, CDR2 SYDVKM. J lost 2 bases, V lost 5 bases, and 11 bases had no gene match. The CDR3 spells CASSPTGVLSTYEQYF. CDR3 coding DNA: TGTGCCAGCAGTCCGACAGGGGTCCTTTCCACCTACGAGCAGTACTTC.

This clonotype came up many times. The chain recombines TRBV30 with TRBJ1-5; D unclear. The germline CDR1 and CDR2 sequences are GTSNPN and SVGIG (reference sequence). With 1 base removed from V and 5 bases from J, the gap between germline ends came to 6 bases. The CDR3 loop spans 12 amino acids. DNA of the CDR3: TGTGCCTGGAGTGCCGGGGATCAGCCCCAGCATTTT. It translates to CAWSAGDQPQHF.

The rearrangement uses TRBV6-9 and TRBJ1-4, with 9 positions matching TRBD1. Per the germline V gene, CDR1 is MNHGY and CDR2 is SVAAGI. V shed 2 bases, J shed 8 bases, and the junction held 15 bases outside the gene matches. There are 18 residues in the CDR3. The DNA for the CDR3 is TGTGCCAGCAGTTATATGTACCCACAACAGGGGGCACGAGAAAAACTGTTTTTT. Residues: CASSYMYPQQGAREKLFF.

V and J are TRBV4-2 and TRBJ1-3; the D is unclear. Per germline, CDR1 LGHNA and CDR2 YNFKEQ. V gave up 4 bases and J gave up 2 bases, with 12 bases separating them. CDR3 length: 15 amino acids. The CDR3 loop is CASSRPAVTGNTIYF. CDR3 DNA: TGTGCCAGCAGCCGGCCCGCGGTTACTGGAAACACCATATATTTT.

This clonotype has a count of ten or more. CDR3 DNA sequence: TGTGCCAGCTCACCTCCTTCTAAGGGCGGGGAGCTGTTTTTT. This codes for CASSPPSKGGELFF. The chain couples TRBV18 to TRBJ2-2; D gene ambiguous. The CDR3 totals 14 residues. Trimming took off 3 bases at V and 7 bases at J, with 12 bases between the two ends. Germline V lookup: CDR1 KGHSH, CDR2 LQKENI.

This clonotype was recorded at least ten times. The J gene is TRBJ2-7, the V gene TRBV7-6, with D perhaps matching TRBD1 (6 bases). The germline CDR1 and CDR2 sequences are SGHVS and FNYEAQ. CDR3 length equals 15 residues. Trimming pared 1 base from V and 2 bases from J, leaving 12 bases between. CDR3 nucleotides: TGTGCCAGCAGCTTAGTCAGGGGAGCACCCTACGAGCAGTACTTC. Its translation: CASSLVRGAPYEQYF.

This clonotype was counted many times. The chain's CDR3 is CASSYLGQNTEAFF. CDR3 sequence (DNA): TGTGCCAGCAGTTACCTGGGACAGAACACTGAAGCTTTCTTT. The J gene is TRBJ1-1, the V gene TRBV6-5, with D perhaps matching TRBD1 (6 bases). The CDR3 runs to 14 residues. Trimming stripped 2 bases from V and 1 base from J, with 8 bases between. Germline assignment: CDR1 MNHEY and CDR2 SVGAGI.

A few counts support this clonotype. The V call is TRBV27, the J call TRBJ2-7; tentative D call: TRBD1 (5 bases). Per the germline V gene, CDR1 is MNHEY and CDR2 is SMNVEV (reference sequence). The CDR3 is 14 residues long. Trimming left V 5 bases short and J 3 bases short, with 14 bases between. The CDR3 loop is CASSADRKVYEQYF. The CDR3 DNA is TGTGCCAGCAGTGCAGACAGAAAGGTCTACGAGCAGTACTTC.